This T cell receptor (beta chain) is from a study of blood T cell repertoires in COVID-19. This table comes from immunoSEQ multiplex PCR, and its TCRdb copy is limited to in-frame clones, with some not included. The sample lists about 97,000 clones, roughly 80% occurring once. Sequenced material: peripheral blood. This sequence was found in a man between 60 and 70 years old with acute or convalescent COVID-19.

CDR3 nucleotide sequence: TGTGCCAGCAGTTACTCGCCGGGGACATATTCTCGAGACTACGAGCAGTACTTC. This encodes CASSYSPGTYSRDYEQYF. The rearrangement joins TRBV6-2 or TRBV6-3 to TRBJ2-7, with a weak D call TRBD1 (6 bases). CDR3 length: 18 amino acids. Germline V gene lookup returns CDR1 MNHEY and CDR2 SVGEGT. V was pared by 0 bases and J by 3 bases, with 21 bases between.